The clone carrying this TCR beta chain has only a few counts. What it recognizes is unknown. 5'RACE template switching generated TCR cDNA, adding a universal primer site and UMIs. TCRdb fed the 5' RACE reads into MiXCR, producing one record per CDR3 protein. Of hundreds of thousands of distinct CDR3 sequences in the sample, around 10% were seen once. This sample is part of a study of T cells after yellow fever vaccination. Study at large: Fractions of low cell number were prepared using SMART-Seq v4 Ultra Low Input.

The CDR3 loop spans 12 amino acids. CDR1 is LGHNT and CDR2 is FRNRAP in the germline V gene. The V and J ends lost 11 bases and 1 base respectively, with 11 bases between them. Study-level findings and limits: Though weaker, the secondary response peaked faster, on day 5 versus 15. Once the booster was given, most primary-vaccination clones reappeared, at just under 98% for CD4 and more than 85% for CD8.

Specimen: CD4+ T cells sorted from PBMCs, collected 5 days after the yellow fever booster vaccination. This TCR was recovered from a young man who received the YFV17D yellow fever vaccine. The V call is TRBV12-5, the J call TRBJ1-1; a possible D gene is TRBD1 (5 bases). The CDR3 bases are TGTGCTGGGGGGAGAGGGAACACTGAAGCTTTCTTT. It translates to CAGGRGNTEAFF.